This is a list of T cell receptor beta chains from one sample in a study of T cells in Graves' hyperthyroidism and ophthalmopathy. TCRdb re-derived calls from the multiplex PCR reads in MiXCR, one entry per CDR3 protein. The repertoire includes under 300,000 distinct CDR3 sequences, roughly 13% of them detected once, and roughly 8.2% sits in the top ten. Sequencing input: blood. The receptors shown here come from a woman aged 40 to 49 with Graves' hyperthyroidism. Both conserved end residues are part of each CDR3. The D gene is left open where the match is weak. The listing skips clone size in some rows; elsewhere it reads once, few, many or a size class.

D gene,J gene,clone size,V gene,CDR3 DNA,CDR3 protein
.,TRBJ2-5,.,TRBV7-9,TGTGCCAGCAGCCCGTCTAGCGTGCAAGAGACCCAGTACTTC,CASSPSSVQETQYF
TRBD2,TRBJ2-1,few,TRBV10-3,TGTGCCATTACCGGGACTAGCGGAAGAAGCTCCTACAATGAGCAGTTCTTC,CAITGTSGRSSYNEQFF
.,TRBJ2-5,.,TRBV18,TGTGCCAGCTCGCCCATAATGGAGACCCAGTACTTC,CASSPIMETQYF
.,TRBJ1-2,.,TRBV5-6,TGTGCCAGCAGCTTACGCCGAATACAGGACGCTAACTATGGCTACACCTTC,CASSLRRIQDANYGYTF
TRBD2,TRBJ2-3,many,TRBV20-1,TGCAGTGCTAGAAGACTAGCTGGCGATACGCAGTATTTT,CSARRLAGDTQYF
TRBD1,TRBJ2-2,many,TRBV7-8,TGTGCCAGCAGCTTACGCCAGACAGGGTTGAACACCGGGGAGCTGTTTTTT,CASSLRQTGLNTGELFF
.,TRBJ2-3,many,TRBV7-3,TGTGCCAGCAGTCAGAGGCCTAGCGCTGTGGGGGATACGCAGTATTTT,CASSQRPSAVGDTQYF
.,TRBJ1-5,few,TRBV25-1,TGTGCCAGCAGTCAGGGAATTGGAAATCAGCCCCAGCATTTT,CASSQGIGNQPQHF
TRBD2,TRBJ2-5,many,TRBV3-1,TGTGCCAGCAGCCAAGATCTGGGACTAGGGAAAGAGACCCAGTACTTC,CASSQDLGLGKETQYF
.,TRBJ1-1,many,TRBV30,TGTGCCTGGAGGAAACGGGGGGTTAGAGTGAGCACTGAAGCTTTCTTT,CAWRKRGVRVSTEAFF
.,TRBJ1-2,.,TRBV6-5,TGTGCCAGCAGTTACTCCCAGGGGCAGGGTGGCTACACCTTC,CASSYSQGQGGYTF
.,TRBJ2-1,many,TRBV5-8,TGTGCCAGCAGCTTGGCCCTGTGGGGGGATAGGAATGAGCAGTTCTTC,CASSLALWGDRNEQFF
.,TRBJ2-5,many,TRBV6-1,TGTGCCAGCAGTTTCTGGACCGGGAAGACCCAGTACTTC,CASSFWTGKTQYF
.,TRBJ1-1,many,TRBV2,TGTGCCAGCATTTGGTCAACCAACACTGAAGCTTTCTTT,CASIWSTNTEAFF
.,TRBJ2-1,many,TRBV27,TGTGCCAGCAGTTTAGCGGCAGGTGGGGATGAGCAGTTCTTC,CASSLAAGGDEQFF
.,TRBJ2-7,.,TRBV19,TGTGCCAGTAGTAATCAGGGAGGAGTGACTCGGGAGCAGTACTTC,CASSNQGGVTREQYF
.,TRBJ2-5,few,TRBV7-8,TGTGCCAGCAGCGCCCCCTCCCGCGGCCAAGAGACCCAGTACTTC,CASSAPSRGQETQYF
TRBD1,TRBJ1-1,many,TRBV29-1,TGCAGCGTTCCCTCCGGGACAGGGGGCACTGAAGCTTTCTTT,CSVPSGTGGTEAFF
.,TRBJ1-5,few,TRBV20-1,TGCAGTGCTAGAGGGGGCGGGGGATATCATCCCCAGCATTTT,CSARGGGGYHPQHF
TRBD1,TRBJ1-2,many,TRBV15,TGTGCCACCAGCAGAGGGGGACAGCCAGCAGGAGGGGGCTACACCTTC,CATSRGGQPAGGGYTF
TRBD1,TRBJ2-1,few,TRBV7-7,TGTGCTAGCAGCGGGACAGGGGGAGATGAGCAGTTCTTC,CASSGTGGDEQFF
.,TRBJ2-2,few,TRBV19,TGTGCCAGTATTGGCAGTCTGAACACCGGGGAGCTGTTTTTT,CASIGSLNTGELFF
.,TRBJ2-2,many,TRBV28,TGTGCCACCCACGGTGGTATTTGGACCGGGGAGCTGTTTTTT,CATHGGIWTGELFF
.,TRBJ2-2,few,TRBV28,TGTGCCAGCAGCGGGAATTGGAACACCGGGGAGCTGTTTTTT,CASSGNWNTGELFF
TRBD2,TRBJ2-2,.,TRBV29-1,TGCAGCGTTGAAAATTCCGGGACTAGCGGGATACGAAGGGAGCTGTTTTTT,CSVENSGTSGIRRELFF
.,TRBJ2-3,many,TRBV29-1,TGCAGCGTTTCAGGGGGCACAGATACGCAGTATTTT,CSVSGGTDTQYF
.,TRBJ2-7,many,TRBV6-5,TGTGCCAGCAGTTACGTGGGGACAACTACCTACGAGCAGTACTTC,CASSYVGTTTYEQYF
.,TRBJ2-7,few,TRBV6-5,TGTGCCAGCAGTTACAGGGCAGGGGGAGGCTACGAGCAGTACTTC,CASSYRAGGGYEQYF
.,TRBJ2-1,many,TRBV7-2,TGTGCCAGCAGCTTAGATCACAATGAGCAGTTCTTC,CASSLDHNEQFF
.,TRBJ2-5,.,TRBV19,TGTGCCAGCCGCCTGGTCCCGGGAGAGACCCAGTACTTC,CASRLVPGETQYF
TRBD2,TRBJ2-7,many,TRBV10-3,TGTGCCATCAGCCGATCCACTAGCGACTACGAGCAGTACTTC,CAISRSTSDYEQYF
.,TRBJ2-5,many,TRBV29-1,TGCAGCGCTGGGGGGAGCCGAGAGACCCAGTACTTC,CSAGGSRETQYF
.,TRBJ2-6,many,TRBV10-3,TGTGCCATCAGTGAAGGCGGGGGGGCCAACGTCCTGACTTTC,CAISEGGGANVLTF
.,TRBJ2-1,.,TRBV5-4,TGTGCCAGCCCTGGGCCTGAGGGGCAGTTCTTC,CASPGPEGQFF
TRBD2,TRBJ2-7,few,TRBV20-1,TGCAGTGCTAGTGAATCTGGCGGGAGGGCCGGGGCCTACGAGCAGTACTTC,CSASESGGRAGAYEQYF
.,TRBJ1-3,.,TRBV24-1,TGTGCCACCAGTGATTGGGATGACGGCTCTGGAAACACCATATATTTT,CATSDWDDGSGNTIYF
.,TRBJ2-1,.,TRBV25-1,TGTGCCAGCAGTGTTCTCATAGCTGGTGAGCAGTTCTTC,CASSVLIAGEQFF
.,TRBJ2-7,.,TRBV5-6,TGTGCCAGCAGCTTGATGGTGATGGGGGCCTACGAGCAGTACTTC,CASSLMVMGAYEQYF
.,TRBJ2-1,few,TRBV9,TGTGCCAGCAGCGGACTAGGGCGAGGTGAGCAGTTCTTC,CASSGLGRGEQFF
.,TRBJ1-1,.,TRBV29-1,TGCAGCGTTGAAGATCTTTGGACAACCAACACTGAAGCTTTCTTT,CSVEDLWTTNTEAFF
.,TRBJ1-1,.,TRBV24-1,TGTGCCACCAGTGATTACGGGACGGCAGGAGCTTTCTTT,CATSDYGTAGAFF
TRBD2,TRBJ2-5,many,TRBV29-1,TGCAGCGCTACACTAGCGTCGGAGACCCAGTACTTC,CSATLASETQYF
TRBD1,TRBJ2-3,many,TRBV3-1,TGTGCCAGCAGCCAAGGTTCCGCAGGGGGCGCCACAGATACGCAGTATTTT,CASSQGSAGGATDTQYF
.,TRBJ2-5,many,TRBV29-1,TGCAGCGCCGCGATCGGAGAGACCCAGTACTTC,CSAAIGETQYF
.,TRBJ2-1,many,TRBV7-9,TGTGCCAGCACCCGGAGCTGGAGGGACAATGAGCAGTTCTTC,CASTRSWRDNEQFF
.,TRBJ1-1,many,TRBV12-3/TRBV12-4,TGTGCCACCAGTCGAACACCCTTTGAAGCTTTCTTT,CATSRTPFEAFF
TRBD1,TRBJ1-1,many,TRBV29-1,TGCAGCGCCGCAGGGGGGGGCGCGGGCACTGAAGCTTTCTTT,CSAAGGGAGTEAFF
.,TRBJ1-2,.,TRBV9,TGTGCCAGCAGCGTAGGGGGGGGTAGCTATGGCTACACCTTC,CASSVGGGSYGYTF
.,TRBJ2-3,many,TRBV12-3/TRBV12-4,TGTGCCAGCAGTTTTAGTTCAGATACGCAGTATTTT,CASSFSSDTQYF
TRBD2,TRBJ2-1,.,TRBV7-3,TGTGCCAGCAGCTTAGGGGTAGCGGGCCCTTTGGATGAGCAGTTCTTC,CASSLGVAGPLDEQFF
.,TRBJ2-1,.,TRBV7-2,TGTGCCAGCAGCTTAATTATCTCGGGGGGCACGCGTGAGCAGTTCTTC,CASSLIISGGTREQFF
TRBD2,TRBJ2-2,.,TRBV4-1,TGCGCCAGCAGCCAAGGGACTAGCGGATACACCGGGGAGCTGTTTTTT,CASSQGTSGYTGELFF
.,TRBJ1-5,many,TRBV6-1,TGTGCCAGCAGTGCTCCCTCTGGAGGCAATCAGCCCCAGCATTTT,CASSAPSGGNQPQHF
TRBD1,TRBJ1-2,.,TRBV6-1,TGTGCCAGCAGAAGGGACGGGGACAGTGCGGGCTACACCTTC,CASRRDGDSAGYTF
.,TRBJ2-3,many,TRBV30,TGTGCCTGGACCCGACTGCGGGGGCCCACAGATACGCAGTATTTT,CAWTRLRGPTDTQYF
TRBD1,TRBJ1-5,few,TRBV12-3/TRBV12-4,TGTGCCAGCAGCCGACGACAGGGAGGCAATCAGCCCCAGCATTTT,CASSRRQGGNQPQHF
.,TRBJ1-1,many,TRBV30,TGTGCCCAGCGTACCCCGGGGGCAGAAGCTTTCTTT,CAQRTPGAEAFF
TRBD1,TRBJ1-2,many,TRBV7-2,TGTGCCAGCAGCCCAAGGGACAGGGTGGGCTACACCTTC,CASSPRDRVGYTF
.,TRBJ1-4,many,TRBV6-6,TGTGCCAGCAGTTACTCGAACAGGGTGAATGAAAAACTGTTTTTT,CASSYSNRVNEKLFF